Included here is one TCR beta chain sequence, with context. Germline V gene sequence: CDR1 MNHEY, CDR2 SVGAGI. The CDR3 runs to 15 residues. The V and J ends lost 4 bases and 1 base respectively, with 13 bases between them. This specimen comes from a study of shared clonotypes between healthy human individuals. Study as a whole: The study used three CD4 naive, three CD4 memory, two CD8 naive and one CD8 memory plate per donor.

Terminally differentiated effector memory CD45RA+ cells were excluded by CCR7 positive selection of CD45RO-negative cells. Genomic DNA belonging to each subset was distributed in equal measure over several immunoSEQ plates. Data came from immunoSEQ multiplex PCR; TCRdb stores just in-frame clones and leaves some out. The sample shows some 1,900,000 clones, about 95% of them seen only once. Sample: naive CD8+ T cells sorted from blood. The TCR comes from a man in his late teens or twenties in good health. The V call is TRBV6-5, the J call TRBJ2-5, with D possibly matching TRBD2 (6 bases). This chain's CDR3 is CASSSLLAVQETQYF. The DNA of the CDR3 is TGTGCCAGCAGTTCGCTATTAGCGGTCCAAGAGACCCAGTACTTC.